This T cell receptor (beta chain) derives from a study of shared clonotypes between healthy human individuals. Measured with immunoSEQ multiplex PCR; TCRdb has only the in-frame clones, and not every one. The table shows around 1,100,000 clones, with around three quarters occurring only once. Study results and limitations: Compared with clonotypes that all four donors shared, non-shared clonotypes had lower generation probabilities.

This CDR3 region has 14 residues. Losses at the gene ends were 5 bases for V and 9 bases for J; bases not matched to a gene: 13. Germline V gives CDR1 SGHAT, CDR2 FQNNGV. With respect to this clone: Its antigen is undetermined.

The chain uses TRBV11-2 and TRBJ2-7; 7 nucleotides align to TRBD2. The sequence was obtained from a man between 18 and 29 years old in good health. Some clones in this sample may be carry-over from other donors' samples. The sample comprised memory CD4+ T cells from PBMCs. Subset reported: CD45RA-negative fraction. The CDR3 DNA reads TGTGCCAGCAGCCCAGGACTGGGGGGGGGAGTGCAGTACTTC. Protein: CASSPGLGGGVQYF.